This T cell receptor beta chain comes out of a study of kidney transplant recipient with SARS-CoV-2 infection. This CDR3 is built from 17 residues. V lost 5 bases and J lost 4, with 23 bases in between. This clonotype appeared many times. TCRdb re-derived calls from the reads in MiXCR, one entry per CDR3 protein. The table lists under 250,000 distinct CDR3 sequences, more than 25% of them singletons. The starting material was a blood sample, obtained at baseline and on day 111 from a kidney transplant recipient. The sequence derives from a young adult male patient who had COVID-19 and was a kidney transplant recipient. Some T cells may be supplied by the graft donor. The chain joins TRBV23-1 to TRBJ1-2; D might be TRBD1 (6 bases). TRBV23-1 is an open reading frame whose function is uncertain. CDR3: CASSSGQLRRKTYGYTF. Written as DNA, the CDR3 is TGCGCCAGCAGTTCCGGACAGCTACGCAGAAAGACCTATGGCTACACCTTC.